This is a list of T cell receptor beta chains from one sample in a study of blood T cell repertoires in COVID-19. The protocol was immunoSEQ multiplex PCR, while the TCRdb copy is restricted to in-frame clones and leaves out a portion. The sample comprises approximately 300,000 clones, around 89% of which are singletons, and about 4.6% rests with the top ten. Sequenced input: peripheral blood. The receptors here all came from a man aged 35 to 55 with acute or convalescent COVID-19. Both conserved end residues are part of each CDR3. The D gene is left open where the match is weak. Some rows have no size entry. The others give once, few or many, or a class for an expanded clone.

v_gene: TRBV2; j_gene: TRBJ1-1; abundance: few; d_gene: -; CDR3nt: TGTGCCAGCACCCCACTAGGAGGCATGAACACTGAAGCTTTCTTT; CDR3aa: CASTPLGGMNTEAFF
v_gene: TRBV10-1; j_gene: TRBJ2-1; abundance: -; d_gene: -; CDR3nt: TGCGCCAGCAGTGAGTCGGGGCGTTTGGCTGAGCAGTTCTTC; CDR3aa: CASSESGRLAEQFF
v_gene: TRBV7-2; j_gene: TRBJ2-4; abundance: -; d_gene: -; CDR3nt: TGTGCCAGCAGCTTCTTTATAGGGGTAGGAAACATTCAGTACTTC; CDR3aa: CASSFFIGVGNIQYF
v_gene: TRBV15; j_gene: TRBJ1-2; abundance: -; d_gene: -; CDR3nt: TGTGCCACCAGCAGAGGACACGACAGGCCCACCTTC; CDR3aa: CATSRGHDRPTF
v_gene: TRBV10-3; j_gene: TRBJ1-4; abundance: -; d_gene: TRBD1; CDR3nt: TGTGCCATCAGTGAAGGGTACAGGGGCACAGCGGAAAAACTGTTTTTT; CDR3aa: CAISEGYRGTAEKLFF
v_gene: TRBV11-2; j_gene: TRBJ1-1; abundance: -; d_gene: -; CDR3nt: TGTGCCAGCAGCTCCCCCCCCCAAATGCTACGAGGCACTGAAGCTTTCTTT; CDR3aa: CASSSPPQMLRGTEAFF
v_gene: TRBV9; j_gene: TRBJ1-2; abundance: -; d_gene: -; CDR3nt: TGTGCCAGCAGCGTAGCTCCGCCGGGAGCTGGGAGGTCTGGCTACACCTTC; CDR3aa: CASSVAPPGAGRSGYTF
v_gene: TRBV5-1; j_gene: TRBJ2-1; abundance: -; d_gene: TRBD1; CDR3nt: TGCGCCAGCGCCCTGACAGGGGAGAAGTCCTACAATGAGCAGTTCTTC; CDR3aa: CASALTGEKSYNEQFF
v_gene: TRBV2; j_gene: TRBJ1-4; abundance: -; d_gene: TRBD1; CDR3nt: TGTGCCAGCAAACGGGACAGGGAACGGGAAAAACTGTTTTTT; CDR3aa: CASKRDREREKLFF
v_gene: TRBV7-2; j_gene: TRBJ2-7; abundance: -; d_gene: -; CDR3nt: TGTGCCAGCAGCTTAGTTTATCTCGCTTGGAGCGAGCAGTACTTC; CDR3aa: CASSLVYLAWSEQYF
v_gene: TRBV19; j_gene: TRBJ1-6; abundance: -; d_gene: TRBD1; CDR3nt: TGTGCCAGTAGTCTTGGACAGGGGAGAAATTCACCCCTCCACTTT; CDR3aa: CASSLGQGRNSPLHF
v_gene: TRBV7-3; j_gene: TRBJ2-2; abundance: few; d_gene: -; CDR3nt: TGTGCCAGCAGTTCCCCCAATGGGCTTACCGGGGAGCTGTTTTTT; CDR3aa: CASSSPNGLTGELFF
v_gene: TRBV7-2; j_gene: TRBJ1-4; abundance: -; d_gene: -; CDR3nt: TGTGCCAGCAGCGCGCATTCAGGGGTGACTGAAAAACTGTTTTTT; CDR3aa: CASSAHSGVTEKLFF
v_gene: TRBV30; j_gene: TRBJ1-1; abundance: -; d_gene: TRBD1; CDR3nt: TGTGCCTCCACGGGACAGTTGAACACTGAAGCTTTCTTT; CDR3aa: CASTGQLNTEAFF
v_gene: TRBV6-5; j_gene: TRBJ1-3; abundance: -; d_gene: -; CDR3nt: TGTGCCAGCATGAGGGGAAACACCATATATTTT; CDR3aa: CASMRGNTIYF
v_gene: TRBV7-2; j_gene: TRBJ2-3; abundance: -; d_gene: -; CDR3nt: TGTGCCAGCAGCTTAACAGGTCCACAACGCACAGATACGCAGTATTTT; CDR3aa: CASSLTGPQRTDTQYF
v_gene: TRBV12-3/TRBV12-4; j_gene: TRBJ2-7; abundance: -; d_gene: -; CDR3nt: TGTGCCAGCAGCTGGGGGCAGGTCCGCGAGCAGTACTTC; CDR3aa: CASSWGQVREQYF
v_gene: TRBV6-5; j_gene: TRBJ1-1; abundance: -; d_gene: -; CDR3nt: TGTGCCAGCAGTACGGACAGTTTACGAGCTTTCTTT; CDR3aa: CASSTDSLRAFF
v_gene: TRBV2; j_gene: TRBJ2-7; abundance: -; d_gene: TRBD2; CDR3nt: TGTGCCAGCAGCCTACCTGGTGCTAGCGGGCCTGGCGAGCAGTACTTC; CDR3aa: CASSLPGASGPGEQYF